The 10 T cell receptor beta chains in this list originate from one sample, sequenced in a study of blood T cell repertoires in COVID-19. Assay: immunoSEQ multiplex PCR; the TCRdb copy retains only in-frame clones and omits some. The table records some 510,000 clones, approximately 90% of them present only once. Sequenced sample: PBMCs or T cells enriched from blood (not recorded which). The receptors come from a woman between 40 and 55 years old who had recovered from COVID-19.

The chain recombines TRBV24-1 with TRBJ1-2; unclear D gene. The germline V and J ends were trimmed by 5 bases and 0 bases, with 24 bases remaining between them. CDR1 is KGHDR and CDR2 is SFDVKD in the germline V gene. This CDR3 is built from 19 residues. DNA of the CDR3: TGTGCCACCAGTGTATTTTTTGGAAACAGCCGAATCCCTAACTATGGCTACACCTTC. Translating gives CATSVFFGNSRIPNYGYTF.

The chain carries TRBV11-3 and TRBJ1-2; 7 nucleotides line up with TRBD1. This CDR3 spans 17 amino acids. Germline assignment: CDR1 SGHNT and CDR2 YENEEA. Trimming cost V 2 bases and J 0 bases; bases outside gene matches: 9. The CDR3 nucleotides read TGTGCCAGCAGCTTAACCTACAGGGACAGTTCTAACTATGGCTACACCTTC. Translated: CASSLTYRDSSNYGYTF.

The V gene is TRBV5-8, the J gene TRBJ2-7; TRBD2 matches 11 bases. The V segment lost 0 bases and the J segment 3 bases; nucleotides outside the gene matches: 5. This CDR3 region has 16 residues. The V gene's germline CDR1 is SGHTS and CDR2 YDEGEE. The CDR3 region is CASSLAGLAGGYEQYF. CDR3 DNA: TGTGCCAGCAGCTTGGCGGGGCTAGCGGGGGGCTACGAGCAGTACTTC.

This chain links TRBV11-2 with TRBJ2-3; 8 nucleotides align to TRBD1. The CDR3 is 13 amino acids. Germline-derived CDR1 and CDR2 are SGHAT and FQNNGV. The V and J ends lost 5 bases and 5 bases, in that order; junction bases with no gene match: 3. The CDR3 reads CASSTDREDTQYF. For the CDR3, the DNA is TGTGCCAGCAGCACGGACAGGGAAGATACGCAGTATTTT.

This chain joins TRBV11-3 and TRBJ2-1, with D perhaps matching TRBD2 (5 bases). V was clipped by 1 base and J by 10 bases, with 11 bases between them. The CDR3 loop spans 13 amino acids. Germline V gives CDR1 SGHNT, CDR2 YENEEA. This CDR3 reads CASSLGGGSEQFF. CDR3 nucleotides: TGTGCCAGCAGCTTAGGAGGAGGATCCGAGCAGTTCTTC.

There are a few counts of this clone. This CDR3 is also generated by other DNA sequences in the sample. The chain combines TRBV5-1 with TRBJ1-2, with 7 bases identical to TRBD1. Germline V lookup: CDR1 SGHRS, CDR2 YFSETQ. The CDR3 spans 14 residues. The V and J ends lost 4 bases and 0 bases, in that order; junction bases with no gene match: 3. The CDR3 spells CASSRDRANYGYTF. As DNA, the CDR3 is TGCGCCAGCAGCCGGGACAGAGCTAACTATGGCTACACCTTC.

The V gene is TRBV4-1, the J gene TRBJ2-7, with 9 positions matching TRBD2. V gave up 0 bases and J gave up 7 bases; unmatched junction bases: 7. Germline CDR1 is MGHRA and CDR2 is YSYEKL. This CDR3 has 15 residues. The CDR3 sequence: CASSQELELAGEQYF. The CDR3 region has the DNA TGCGCCAGCAGCCAAGAGTTGGAGCTAGCGGGGGAGCAGTACTTC.

V and J are TRBV29-1 and TRBJ1-5; D not certain. CDR1 and CDR2 from the germline V gene are SQVTM and ANQGSEA. Trimming cost V 1 base and J 0 bases, with 10 bases left between them. The CDR3 loop spans 15 amino acids. The CDR3 sequence: CSVEATRASNQPQHF. The CDR3 DNA is TGCAGCGTTGAAGCAACTAGGGCTAGCAATCAGCCCCAGCATTTT.

This CDR3 is CASRLGAGGRTDTQYF. CDR3 sequence (DNA): TGTGCCAGTAGACTCGGGGCGGGGGGGCGCACAGATACGCAGTATTTT. This chain connects TRBV19 to TRBJ2-3; 9 bases line up with TRBD2. The CDR3 contains 16 residues. Germline assignment: CDR1 LNHDA and CDR2 SQIVND (reference sequence). Germline trimming cut 6 bases from V and 1 base from J; bases unmatched to any gene: 8.

This clone occurred once. The chain is built from TRBV18 and TRBJ1-2, with 9 bases identical to TRBD1. Germline V gene lookup returns CDR1 KGHSH and CDR2 LQKENI. V shed 6 bases, J shed 4 bases, and the junction held 6 bases outside the gene matches. This CDR3 is built from 14 residues. CDR3 DNA: TGTGCCAGCTCCCCCGGGACAGGGACCTATGGCTACACCTTC. This encodes CASSPGTGTYGYTF.